A single sample gave rise to the 17 T cell receptor beta chains below, sequenced in a study of identical twins. TCRdb reprocessed the 5' RACE reads with MiXCR, giving one entry per CDR3 protein. The table includes about 1.7 million distinct CDR3 sequences, more than 30% detected once. The sample consisted of cord blood. These receptors came from a newborn girl in good health.

This clonotype was detected a few times. V gene TRBV28 combines with J gene TRBJ1-2, with unresolved D. Trimming pared 3 bases from V and 2 bases from J, leaving 10 bases between. The CDR3 spans 14 residues. Germline lookup yields CDR1 MDHEN and CDR2 SYDVKM. CDR3 bases: TGTGCCAGCAGTTTGAACATATTCAACTATGGCTACACCTTC. Translated, it gives CASSLNIFNYGYTF.

The chain links TRBV10-3 to TRBJ2-7; 13 bases match TRBD2. CDR1 is ENHRY, CDR2 SYGVKD, per germline. This CDR3 is 15 amino acids long. Unmatched junction bases numbered 8, after V lost 6 bases and J lost 6 bases. The CDR3 nucleotides are TGTGCCATCAGGAAACTAGCGGGGGGGCAAAGCGAGCAGTACTTC. Translating gives CAIRKLAGGQSEQYF.

V gene TRBV5-1 combines with J gene TRBJ2-1; 9 positions agree with TRBD2. This CDR3 is built from 15 residues. Per the germline V gene, CDR1 is SGHRS and CDR2 is YFSETQ. The ends lost 1 base at V and 10 bases at J; junction bases unmatched: 9. This chain's CDR3 is CASSLTSGPFKEQFF. CDR3 coding DNA: TGCGCCAGCAGCTTGACTAGCGGGCCTTTCAAGGAGCAGTTCTTC.

V gene TRBV27 combines with J gene TRBJ1-1; D is unresolved. CDR1 MNHEY and CDR2 SMNVEV come from the germline V gene (reference sequence). This CDR3 region has 15 residues. With 5 bases removed from V and 5 bases from J, the gap between germline ends came to 18 bases. The CDR3 loop is CASSPKPPTGTEAFF. The CDR3 nucleotides are TGTGCCAGCAGTCCTAAACCCCCAACCGGGACTGAAGCTTTCTTT.

J is TRBJ1-5 and V is TRBV7-9; D gene unclear. The CDR3 has 13 residues. CDR1 is SEHNR, CDR2 FQNEAQ, per germline (reference sequence). V was cut by 9 bases and J by 0 bases, with 9 bases left in between. The CDR3: CARTSYSNQPQHF. The DNA of the CDR3 is TGTGCCAGGACATCTTATAGCAATCAGCCCCAGCATTTT.

With respect to this clonotype: This could be a read error, since a much larger clone is one nucleotide away. In this CDR3 the conserved last residue, phenylalanine or tryptophan, is missing, so a read error is likely. V gene TRBV5-1 combines with J gene TRBJ1-2, with unresolved D. The CDR3 length is 13 residues. CDR1 is SGHRS, CDR2 YFSETQ, per germline. Trimming removed 1 base at V and 7 bases at J, with 11 bases between. CDR3 sequence (DNA): TGCGCCAGCAGCTTGAGTCGTGAGGGTGGCTACACCTGC. Encoded protein: CASSLSREGGYTC.

Only a few counts were recorded for this clonotype. The CDR3 region has the DNA TGTGCCACCAGCGGACAGCCGAATAGCAATCAGCCCCAGCATTTT. It specifies CATSGQPNSNQPQHF. The genes are TRBV15 and TRBJ1-5, with D possibly matching TRBD1 (6 bases). This CDR3 has 15 residues. Germline CDR1 is LNHNV and CDR2 is YYDKDF (reference sequence). Trimming removed 5 bases from V and 0 bases from J, with 11 bases in between.

The chain couples TRBV7-9 to TRBJ1-1, with D perhaps matching TRBD1 (6 bases). Germline V CDR1 and CDR2: SEHNR, FQNEAQ (reference sequence). Between the trimmed V and J ends, which lost 5 bases and 9 bases, there was a span of 13 bases. This CDR3 is 12 amino acids long. The CDR3 bases are TGTGCCAGCAGCACGGATGGGGGCAAAGCTTTCTTT. This translates into CASSTDGGKAFF.

This clonotype occurred a few times. V usage is TRBV2 and J usage is TRBJ2-3; TRBD2 matches at 8 bases. Germline-derived CDR1 and CDR2 are SNHLY and FYNNEI. Trimming took 4 bases from V and 8 from J; bases not matched to a gene: 8. The CDR3 totals 14 residues. The CDR3 DNA follows: TGTGCCAGCAGTGTCCGGGGGGGCCTCGTTACGCAGTATTTT. The encoded protein is CASSVRGGLVTQYF. Using reference TRBV2 and TRBJ2-3 for the parts outside the CDR3, the full variable domain is EPEVTQTPSHQVTQMGQEVILRCVPISNHLYFYWYRQILGQKVEFLVSFYNNEISEKSEIFDDQFSVERPDGSNFTLKIRSTKLEDSAMYFCASSVRGGLVTQYFGPGTRLTVL.

Only a few counts were recorded for this clonotype. This chain connects TRBV14 to TRBJ1-1, with D perhaps matching TRBD1 (5 bases). This CDR3 contains 13 residues. V was pared by 7 bases and J by 4 bases, with 13 bases between. Germline assignment: CDR1 SGHDN and CDR2 FVKESK. Here the CDR3 reads CASKGRESTEAFF. In DNA form, the CDR3 reads TGTGCCAGCAAGGGCAGGGAGTCCACTGAAGCTTTCTTT.

The chain recombines TRBV6-1 with TRBJ2-1; TRBD2 aligns across 11 bases. This CDR3 contains 19 residues. Germline V gene sequence: CDR1 MNHNS, CDR2 SASEGT. V was pared by 3 bases and J by 1 base, with 11 bases of the junction left unmatched. This chain's CDR3 is CASSDQPLGLAGSYNEQFF. CDR3 DNA sequence: TGTGCCAGCAGTGATCAACCGCTCGGACTAGCGGGTTCCTACAATGAGCAGTTCTTC.

This chain links TRBV6-5 with TRBJ2-3; 10 bases agree with TRBD1. V was pared by 5 bases and J by 5 bases, with 10 bases of the junction left unmatched. The V gene's germline CDR1 is MNHEY and CDR2 SVGAGI. This CDR3 is 16 amino acids long. Here the CDR3 reads CASSHGGTGARDTQYF. For the CDR3, the DNA is TGTGCCAGCAGTCACGGCGGGACAGGGGCTAGAGATACGCAGTATTTT.

The J gene is TRBJ1-1, the V gene TRBV5-1; D is unresolved. Looked up from germline, CDR1 is SGHRS and CDR2 is YFSETQ. V was shortened by 4 bases and J by 1 base, with 11 bases between the two germline ends. The CDR3 is made up of 14 amino acids. The CDR3 loop is CASSPGESNTEAFF. CDR3 sequence (DNA): TGCGCCAGCAGCCCGGGAGAGTCGAACACTGAAGCTTTCTTT.

The table lists this clonotype with a few counts. The chain has TRBV12-3 or TRBV12-4 and TRBJ2-5; 11 bases line up with TRBD2. Unmatched junction bases numbered 4, after V lost 6 bases and J lost 4 bases. CDR3 length: 14 amino acids. The CDR3 protein is CASRLGLAGETQYF. The CDR3 coding sequence is TGTGCCAGCAGGCTTGGACTAGCGGGAGAGACCCAGTACTTC.

On this clonotype itself: One junction end does not reproduce the germline sequence, and a read error may be involved. The chain links TRBV7-2 to TRBJ2-3; TRBD2 matches at 8 bases. CDR1 and CDR2 from the germline V gene are SGHTA and FQGNSA. This CDR3 has 16 residues. The CDR3 loop is CAGSLMASGSTDTQYF. The CDR3 nucleotides are TGTGCCGGCAGCTTGATGGCTAGCGGGAGCACAGATACGCAGTATTTT.

V gene TRBV20-1 combines with J gene TRBJ1-2; possible D gene TRBD1, 5 bases. The CDR3 sequence is 19 residues long. Germline V gene lookup returns CDR1 DFQATT and CDR2 SNEGSKA (reference sequence). V gave up 2 bases and J gave up 0 bases, with 25 bases separating them. The CDR3 sequence: CSARWRLGQGATTNYGYTF. CDR3 in DNA: TGCAGTGCTAGATGGCGACTAGGACAAGGGGCGACAACTAACTATGGCTACACCTTC.

This clonotype was picked up one time. This chain connects TRBV29-1 to TRBJ1-2; D is undetermined. Germline lookup yields CDR1 SQVTM and CDR2 ANQGSEA. This CDR3 spans 13 amino acids. The V end was cut by 7 bases, the J end by 4 bases, with 16 bases between. The CDR3 loop reads CSAQAGRGYGYTF. CDR3 coding DNA: TGCAGCGCCCAAGCAGGACGAGGCTATGGCTACACCTTC. The full variable domain, with the rest looked up from reference TRBV29-1 and TRBJ1-2, is SAVISQKPSRDICQRGTSLTIQCQVDSQVTMMFWYRQQPGQSLTLIATANQGSEATYESGFVIDKFPISRPNLTFSTLTVSNMSPEDSSIYLCSAQAGRGYGYTFGSGTRLTVV.